The clone carrying this TCR beta chain has only a few counts. CDR1 and CDR2 (germline): MGHRA, YSYEKL. The CDR3 totals 14 residues. V lost 4 bases to trimming and J lost 7 bases, with 17 bases between them. The data were obtained in a study of T cells after yellow fever vaccination. Study information: For low cell numbers, libraries were made with SMART-Seq v4 Ultra Low Input.

TCRdb re-analysed the 5' RACE reads in MiXCR, keeping a single row per CDR3 protein. Found here are around 500,000 distinct CDR3 sequences, roughly a fifth of them singletons; the top ten hold 15% to 20%. The chain combines TRBV4-1 with TRBJ2-7, with D perhaps matching TRBD1 (6 bases). This receptor was taken from a young man who received the YFV17D yellow fever vaccine. This specimen consisted of PBMCs, obtained approximately 22 days after the first yellow fever vaccination. DNA of the CDR3: TGCGCCAGCAGCCCAATAGGGGGACCGGGAGAGCAGTACTTC. Protein product: CASSPIGGPGEQYF.